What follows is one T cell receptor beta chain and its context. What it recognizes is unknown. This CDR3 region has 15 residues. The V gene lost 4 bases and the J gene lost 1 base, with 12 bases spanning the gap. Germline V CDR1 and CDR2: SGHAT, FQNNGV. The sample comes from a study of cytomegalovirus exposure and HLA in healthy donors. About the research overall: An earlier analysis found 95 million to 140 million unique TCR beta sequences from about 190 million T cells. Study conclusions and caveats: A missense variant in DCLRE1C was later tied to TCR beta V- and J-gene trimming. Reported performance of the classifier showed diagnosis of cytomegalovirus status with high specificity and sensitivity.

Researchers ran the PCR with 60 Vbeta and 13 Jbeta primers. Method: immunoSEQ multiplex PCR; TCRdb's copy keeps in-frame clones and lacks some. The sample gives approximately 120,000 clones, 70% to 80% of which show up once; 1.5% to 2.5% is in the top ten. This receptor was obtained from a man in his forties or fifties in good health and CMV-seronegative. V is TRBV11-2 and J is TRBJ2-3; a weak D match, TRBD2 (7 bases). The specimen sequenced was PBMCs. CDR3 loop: CASSSRGAGTDTQYF. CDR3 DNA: TGTGCCAGCAGCTCCCGGGGGGCCGGCACAGATACGCAGTATTTT.